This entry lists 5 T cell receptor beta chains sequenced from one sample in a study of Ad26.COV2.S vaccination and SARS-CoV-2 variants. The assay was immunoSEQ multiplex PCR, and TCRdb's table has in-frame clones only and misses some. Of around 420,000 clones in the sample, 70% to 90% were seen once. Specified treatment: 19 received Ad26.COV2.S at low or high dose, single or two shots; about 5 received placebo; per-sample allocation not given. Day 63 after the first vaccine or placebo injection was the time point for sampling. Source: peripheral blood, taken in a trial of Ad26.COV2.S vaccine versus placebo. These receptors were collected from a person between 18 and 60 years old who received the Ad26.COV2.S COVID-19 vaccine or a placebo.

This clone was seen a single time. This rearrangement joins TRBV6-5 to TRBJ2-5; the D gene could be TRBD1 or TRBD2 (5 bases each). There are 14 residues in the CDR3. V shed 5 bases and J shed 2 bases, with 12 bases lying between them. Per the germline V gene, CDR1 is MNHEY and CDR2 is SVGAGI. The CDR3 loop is CASSRDGMQETQYF. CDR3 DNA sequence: TGTGCCAGCAGTCGGGACGGAATGCAAGAGACCCAGTACTTC.

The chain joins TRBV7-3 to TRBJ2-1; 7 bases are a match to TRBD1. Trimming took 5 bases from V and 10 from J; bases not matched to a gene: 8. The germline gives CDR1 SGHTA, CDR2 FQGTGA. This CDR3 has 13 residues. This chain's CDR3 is CASSPNLQGEQFF. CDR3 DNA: TGTGCCAGCAGCCCGAACCTACAGGGGGAGCAGTTCTTC.

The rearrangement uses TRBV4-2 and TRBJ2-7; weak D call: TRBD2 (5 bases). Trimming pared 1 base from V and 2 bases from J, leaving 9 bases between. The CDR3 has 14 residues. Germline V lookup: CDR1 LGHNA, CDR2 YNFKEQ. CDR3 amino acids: CASSQGSGTYEQYF. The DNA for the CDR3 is TGTGCCAGCAGCCAAGGGTCGGGGACCTACGAGCAGTACTTC.

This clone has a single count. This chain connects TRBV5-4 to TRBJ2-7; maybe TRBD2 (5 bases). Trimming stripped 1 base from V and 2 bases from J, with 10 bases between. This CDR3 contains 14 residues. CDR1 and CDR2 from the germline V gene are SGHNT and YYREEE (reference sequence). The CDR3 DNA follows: TGTGCCAGCAGCTTGTCCGGGGTAGCCTACGAGCAGTACTTC. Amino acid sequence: CASSLSGVAYEQYF. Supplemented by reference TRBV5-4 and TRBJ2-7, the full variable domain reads ETGVTQSPTHLIKTRGQQVTLRCSSQSGHNTVSWYQQALGQGPQFIFQYYREEENGRGNFPPRFSGLQFPNYSSELNVNALELDDSALYLCASSLSGVAYEQYFGPGTRLTVT.

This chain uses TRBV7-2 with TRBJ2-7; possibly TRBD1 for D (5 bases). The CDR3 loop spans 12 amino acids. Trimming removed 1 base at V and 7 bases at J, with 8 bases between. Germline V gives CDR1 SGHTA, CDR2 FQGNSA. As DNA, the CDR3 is TGTGCCAGCAGCTTAGACAGGCGGGAGCAGTACTTC. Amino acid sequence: CASSLDRREQYF.